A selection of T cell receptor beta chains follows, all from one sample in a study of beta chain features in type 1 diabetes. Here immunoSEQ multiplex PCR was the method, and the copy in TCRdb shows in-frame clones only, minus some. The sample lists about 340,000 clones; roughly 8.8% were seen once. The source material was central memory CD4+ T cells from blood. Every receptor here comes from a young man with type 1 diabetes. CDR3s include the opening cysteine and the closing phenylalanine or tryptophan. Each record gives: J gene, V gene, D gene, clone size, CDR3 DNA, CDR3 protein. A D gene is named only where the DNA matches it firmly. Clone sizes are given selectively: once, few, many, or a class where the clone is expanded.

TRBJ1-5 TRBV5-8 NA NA TGTGCCAGCAGTTTCGGGTCCCACAATCAGCCCCAGCATTTT CASSFGSHNQPQHF
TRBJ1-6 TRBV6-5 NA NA TGTGCCAGCCGGGGGGTCTCACCCCTCCACTTT CASRGVSPLHF
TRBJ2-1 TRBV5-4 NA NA TGTGCCAGCAGCTTGGGCCCAGGGGCAGGAGACAATGAGCAGTTCTTC CASSLGPGAGDNEQFF
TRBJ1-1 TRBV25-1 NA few TGTGCCAGCATAAGGGATGTTGGCACTGAAGCTTTCTTT CASIRDVGTEAFF
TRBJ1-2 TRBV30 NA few TGTGCCTGGAGTATCCAAGCAGGGTCTGGCTACACCTTC CAWSIQAGSGYTF
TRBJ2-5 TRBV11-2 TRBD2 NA TGTGCCAGCAGCTTACAACCTATGGCTAGCGGGGGAGGGGAGACCCAGTACTTC CASSLQPMASGGGETQYF
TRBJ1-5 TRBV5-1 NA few TGCGCCAGCAGCTTGGCCGGAGGTTATAGCAATCAGCCCCAGCATTTT CASSLAGGYSNQPQHF
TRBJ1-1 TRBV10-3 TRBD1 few TGTGCCATCAGCGGACAGGGGACAACTGAAGCTTTCTTT CAISGQGTTEAFF
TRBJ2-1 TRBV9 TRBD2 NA TGTGCCAGCAGCCCGCGGACTAGCGGGGGGGCCGATGAGCAGTTCTTC CASSPRTSGGADEQFF
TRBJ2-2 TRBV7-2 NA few TGTGCCAGCAGCCGGGACGGGACCCGAACCGGGGAGCTGTTTTTT CASSRDGTRTGELFF
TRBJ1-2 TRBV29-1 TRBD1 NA TGCAGCGGTAGGGACAGTAACTATGGCTACACCTTC CSGRDSNYGYTF
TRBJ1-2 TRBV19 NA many TGTGCCAGTAGTCCGTCCCCCACGGCTAACTATGGCTACACCTTC CASSPSPTANYGYTF
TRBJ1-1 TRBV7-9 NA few TGTGCCAGCAGCCCAGAGGGGGGTTTGAACACTGAAGCTTTCTTT CASSPEGGLNTEAFF
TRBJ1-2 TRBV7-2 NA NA TGTGCCAGCAGCTATGGAGGCTATGGCTACACCTTC CASSYGGYGYTF
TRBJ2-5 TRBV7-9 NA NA TGTGCCAGCAGCTCCCGTCGGGCTGCCTCCTGGGAGACCCAGTACTTC CASSSRRAASWETQYF
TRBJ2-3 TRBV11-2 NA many TGTGCCAGCAGCTTAGAAGGGGCCGTGGGCTATTTT CASSLEGAVGYF
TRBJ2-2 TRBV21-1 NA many TGTGCCAGCTCCCCCGTCACCGGGGAGCTGTTTTTT CASSPVTGELFF
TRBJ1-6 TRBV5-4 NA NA TGTGCCAGCAGCTTCCGGGACGGAAATTCACCCCTCCACTTT CASSFRDGNSPLHF
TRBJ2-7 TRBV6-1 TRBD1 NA TGTGCCAGCAGTGAGTATGGACAGGGAACCTACGAGCAGTACTTC CASSEYGQGTYEQYF
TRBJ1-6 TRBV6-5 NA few TGTGCCAGCAGATCACAGGAGTATAATTCACCCCTCCACTTT CASRSQEYNSPLHF
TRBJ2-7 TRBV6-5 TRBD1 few TGTGCCAGCAGATCGACAGGGTTCGAGCAGTACTTC CASRSTGFEQYF
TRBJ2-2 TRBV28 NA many TGTGCCAGTTTGACAGGGAACACCGGGGAGCTGTTTTTT CASLTGNTGELFF
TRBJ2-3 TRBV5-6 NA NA TGTGCCAGCAGCTTGGATTCACGACCGGATACGCAGTATTTT CASSLDSRPDTQYF
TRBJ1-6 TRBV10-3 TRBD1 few TGTGCCATCAGTGAGGCAGGGGGCTATTCACCCCTCCACTTT CAISEAGGYSPLHF
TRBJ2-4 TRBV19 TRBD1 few TGTGCCAGTAGTATTACAGGGGGCGCAGAGAACATTCAGTACTTC CASSITGGAENIQYF
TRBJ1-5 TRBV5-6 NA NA TGTGCCAGCAGCTTGGGCTCCTGGGGTTCTAATCAGCCCCAGCATTTT CASSLGSWGSNQPQHF
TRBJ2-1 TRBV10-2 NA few TGCGCCAGCAAACTAGATCCCTGGGTTACGAATGAGCAGTTCTTC CASKLDPWVTNEQFF
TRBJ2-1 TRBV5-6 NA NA TGTGCCAGCAGCTTGAGCTTCCTTAGGGAGCAGTTCTTC CASSLSFLREQFF
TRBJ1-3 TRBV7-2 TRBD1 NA TGTGCCAGCAGCGACGGGACAGCAGGAAACACCATATATTTT CASSDGTAGNTIYF
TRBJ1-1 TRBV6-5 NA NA TGTGCCATCAGTCCACAGGGCGACACTGAAGCTTTCTTT CAISPQGDTEAFF
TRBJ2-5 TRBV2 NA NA TGTGCCAGCAGTGAATCTTGGAGCCAAGAGACCCAGTACTTC CASSESWSQETQYF
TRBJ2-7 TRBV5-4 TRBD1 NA TGTGCCAGCAGGTTTGGTGCAGGGGGATCGATTTACGAGCAGTACTTC CASRFGAGGSIYEQYF
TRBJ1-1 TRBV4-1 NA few TGCGCCAGCAGCCAAGATTTCCTCAGGGCCACTGAAGCTTTCTTT CASSQDFLRATEAFF
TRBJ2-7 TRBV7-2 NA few TGTGCCAGCAGCTTCAGGAGAGGAGGCGACGAGCAGTACTTC CASSFRRGGDEQYF
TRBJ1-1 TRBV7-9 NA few TGTGCCAGCAGCACCCCGGCAGGGGTGAGCACTGAAGCTTTCTTT CASSTPAGVSTEAFF
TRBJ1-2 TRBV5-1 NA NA TGTGCCAGCAGCTTAGCCGCAAGGTGGAACACCTTC CASSLAARWNTF
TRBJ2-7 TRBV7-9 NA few TGTGCCAGCAGCCCACCCGTAACAGGTTCCTACGAGCAGTACTTC CASSPPVTGSYEQYF
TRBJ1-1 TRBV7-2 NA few TGTGCCAGCAGCTCGTTTAAAGGGAACACTGAAGCTTTCTTT CASSSFKGNTEAFF
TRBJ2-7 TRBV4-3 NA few TGCGCCAGCAGCCAAGATCTAATCGGGACGGTGGACGAGCAGTACTTC CASSQDLIGTVDEQYF
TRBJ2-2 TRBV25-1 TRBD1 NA TGTGCCAGCAGTGAACATATGGACAGGTCCGGGGAGCTGTTTTTT CASSEHMDRSGELFF
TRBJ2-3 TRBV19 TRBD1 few TGTGCCAGTAGTGACGACAGGGGCGATACGCAGTATTTT CASSDDRGDTQYF
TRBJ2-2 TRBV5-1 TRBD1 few TGCGCCAGCAGCTTGGGGCCGGGACAGGGAGATGGCGGGGAGCTGTTTTTT CASSLGPGQGDGGELFF
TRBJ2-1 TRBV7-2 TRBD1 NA TGTGCCAGCAGCTTGGTGGGACAGGGCACCAATGAGCAGTTCTTC CASSLVGQGTNEQFF
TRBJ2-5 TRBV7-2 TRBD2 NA TGTGCCAGCAGCTTAAGCGGGGGCCCACAAGAGACCCAGTACTTC CASSLSGGPQETQYF
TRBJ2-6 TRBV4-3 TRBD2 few TGCGCCAGCAGCCTCAAAGGACTAGCGGGACGGTCTGGGGCCAACGTCCTGACTTTC CASSLKGLAGRSGANVLTF
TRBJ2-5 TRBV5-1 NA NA TGCGCCAGCGCCCTTGATGGTGAGGAGACCCAGTACTTC CASALDGEETQYF
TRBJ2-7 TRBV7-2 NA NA TGTGCCAGCAGCCCGGGCCTTAACCGGAACGAGCAGTACTTC CASSPGLNRNEQYF